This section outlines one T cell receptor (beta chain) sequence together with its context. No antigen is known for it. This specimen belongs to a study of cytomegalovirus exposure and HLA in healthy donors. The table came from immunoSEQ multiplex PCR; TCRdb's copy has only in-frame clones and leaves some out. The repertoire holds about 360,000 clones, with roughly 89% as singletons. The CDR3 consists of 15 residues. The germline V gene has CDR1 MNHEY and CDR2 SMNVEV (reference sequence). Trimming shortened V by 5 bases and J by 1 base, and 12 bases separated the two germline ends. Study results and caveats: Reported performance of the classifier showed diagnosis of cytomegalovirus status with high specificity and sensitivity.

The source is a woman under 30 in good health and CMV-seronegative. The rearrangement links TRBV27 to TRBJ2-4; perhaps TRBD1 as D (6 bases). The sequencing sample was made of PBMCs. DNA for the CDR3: TGTGCCAGCAGTCTGGGGGCGCCCGCCAAAAACATTCAGTACTTC. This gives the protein CASSLGAPAKNIQYF.